Listed below are T cell receptor beta chains from one sample, sequenced in a study of cytomegalovirus exposure and HLA in healthy donors. Libraries were prepared by immunoSEQ multiplex PCR; TCRdb keeps only in-frame clonotypes and omits some of them. The data contain 85,000 to 120,000 clones, roughly 80% of them seen just once; the ten biggest clones take up more than 9.5%. The source material was PBMCs. These receptors were collected from a male donor in good health and CMV-seropositive. The CDR3 runs from the conserved cysteine through the conserved F or W. A D gene is named only where the DNA matches it firmly. Clone size is stated in some rows and not others, as once, few, many or a class when expanded.

cdr3_length clone_size j_call d_call v_call cdr3_aa cdr3_nt
15 once TRBJ2-1 - TRBV9 CASSVEGNLRDEQFF TGTGCCAGCAGCGTAGAGGGCAATTTGAGGGATGAGCAGTTCTTC
15 - TRBJ2-3 - TRBV13 CASSSGVAGTDTQYF TGTGCCAGCAGCTCAGGGGTAGCGGGCACAGATACGCAGTATTTT
15 once TRBJ1-2 - TRBV11-2 CASSPRGGRVYGYTF TGTGCCAGCAGCCCCCGTGGCGGCAGGGTTTATGGCTACACCTTC
13 - TRBJ2-1 - TRBV12-5 CASRSGAYNEQFF TGTGCTAGTAGATCCGGGGCCTACAATGAGCAGTTCTTC
15 once TRBJ2-7 TRBD1 TRBV2 CATLRPGQGADEQYF TGTGCCACCCTTCGACCGGGACAGGGGGCGGACGAGCAGTACTTC
18 - TRBJ2-7 TRBD1 TRBV13 CASSLPRTGSTKSYEQYF TGTGCCAGCAGCTTACCTAGGACAGGGTCCACCAAATCCTACGAGCAGTACTTC
16 - TRBJ2-3 TRBD1 TRBV5-1 CASSLGDRALTDTQYF TGCGCCAGCAGCTTGGGGGACAGGGCCCTCACAGATACGCAGTATTTT
15 - TRBJ2-5 - TRBV27 CASSLSPGRQETQYF TGTGCCAGCAGTTTATCCCCAGGGCGGCAAGAGACCCAGTACTTC
13 - TRBJ2-7 - TRBV27 CASSFGQGYEQYF TGTGCCAGCAGCTTCGGTCAGGGGTACGAGCAGTACTTC
14 few TRBJ2-7 TRBD2 TRBV7-6 CASRPLAGTYEQYF TGTGCCAGCAGGCCTCTAGCGGGCACCTACGAGCAGTACTTC
15 - TRBJ2-3 - TRBV7-2 CASSYTGWRTDTQYF TGTGCCAGCAGCTACACAGGGTGGCGCACAGATACGCAGTATTTT
13 - TRBJ2-5 - TRBV7-7 CASSPHGEETQYF TGTGCTAGCAGCCCCCACGGTGAAGAGACCCAGTACTTC
14 - TRBJ2-7 TRBD1 TRBV7-9 CASSWGQGAYEQYF TGTGCCAGCAGCTGGGGACAGGGGGCCTACGAGCAGTACTTC
12 - TRBJ1-2 - TRBV28 CASSLVGGGYTF TGTGCCAGCAGTTTGGTTGGGGGCGGCTACACCTTC
15 - TRBJ2-3 TRBD2 TRBV28 CASSRPGLAGDTQYF TGTGCCAGCAGCCGCCCGGGACTAGCTGGAGATACGCAGTATTTT
16 once TRBJ2-2 - TRBV11-3 CASSLGGGANTGELFF TGTGCCAGCAGCTTAGGAGGCGGAGCGAACACCGGGGAGCTGTTTTTT